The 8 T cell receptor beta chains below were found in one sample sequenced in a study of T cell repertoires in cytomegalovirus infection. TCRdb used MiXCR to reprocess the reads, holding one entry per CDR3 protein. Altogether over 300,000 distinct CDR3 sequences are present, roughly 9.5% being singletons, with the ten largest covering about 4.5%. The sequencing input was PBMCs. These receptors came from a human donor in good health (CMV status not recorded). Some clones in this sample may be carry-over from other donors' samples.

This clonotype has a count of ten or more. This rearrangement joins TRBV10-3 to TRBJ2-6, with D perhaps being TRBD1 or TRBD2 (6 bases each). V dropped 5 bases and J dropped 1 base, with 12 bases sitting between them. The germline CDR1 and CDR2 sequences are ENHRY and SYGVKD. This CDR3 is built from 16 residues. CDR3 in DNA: TGTGCCATCAGTTGGGGGGCAAAATCTGGGGCCAACGTCCTGACTTTC. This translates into CAISWGAKSGANVLTF.

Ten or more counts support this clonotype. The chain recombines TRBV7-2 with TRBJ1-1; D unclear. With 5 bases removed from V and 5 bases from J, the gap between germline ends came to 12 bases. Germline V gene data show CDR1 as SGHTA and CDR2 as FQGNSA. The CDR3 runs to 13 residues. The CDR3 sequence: CASSKRRETEAFF. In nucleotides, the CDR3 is TGTGCCAGCAGCAAAAGGAGGGAAACTGAAGCTTTCTTT.

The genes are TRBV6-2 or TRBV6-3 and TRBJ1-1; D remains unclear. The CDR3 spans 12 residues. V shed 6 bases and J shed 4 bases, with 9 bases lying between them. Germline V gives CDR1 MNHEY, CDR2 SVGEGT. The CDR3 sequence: CASRRYGTEAFF. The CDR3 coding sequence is TGTGCCAGCAGGCGGTACGGCACTGAAGCTTTCTTT.

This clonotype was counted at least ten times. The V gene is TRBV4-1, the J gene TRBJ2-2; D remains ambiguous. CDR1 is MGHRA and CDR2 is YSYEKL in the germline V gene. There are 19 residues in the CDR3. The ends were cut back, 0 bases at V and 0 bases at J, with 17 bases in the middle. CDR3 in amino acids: CASSQDWGNGFSNTGELFF. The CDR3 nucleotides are TGCGCCAGCAGCCAAGATTGGGGAAACGGATTCTCGAACACCGGGGAGCTGTTTTTT.

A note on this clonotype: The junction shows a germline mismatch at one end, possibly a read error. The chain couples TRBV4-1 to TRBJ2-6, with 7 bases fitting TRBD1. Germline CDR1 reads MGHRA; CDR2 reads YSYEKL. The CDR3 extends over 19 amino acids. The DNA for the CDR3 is TGTGCCAGCAGCCAAGGGGGCGGGCCCTCTGGCTCTGGGGCCAACGTCCTGACTTTC. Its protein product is CASSQGGGPSGSGANVLTF.

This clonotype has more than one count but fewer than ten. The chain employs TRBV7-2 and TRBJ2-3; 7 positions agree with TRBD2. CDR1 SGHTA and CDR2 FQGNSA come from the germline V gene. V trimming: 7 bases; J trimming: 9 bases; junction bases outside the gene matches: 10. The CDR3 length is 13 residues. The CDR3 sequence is CASTSSGGLTQYF. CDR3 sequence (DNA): TGTGCCAGCACCTCATCGGGGGGACTAACGCAGTATTTT.

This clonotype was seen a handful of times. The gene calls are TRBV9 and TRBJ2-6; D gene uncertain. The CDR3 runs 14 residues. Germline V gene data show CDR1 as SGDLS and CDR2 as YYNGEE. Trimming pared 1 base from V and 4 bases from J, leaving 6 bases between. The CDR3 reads CASSVMGGANVLTF. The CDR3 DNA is TGTGCCAGCAGCGTAATGGGGGGGGCCAACGTCCTGACTTTC.

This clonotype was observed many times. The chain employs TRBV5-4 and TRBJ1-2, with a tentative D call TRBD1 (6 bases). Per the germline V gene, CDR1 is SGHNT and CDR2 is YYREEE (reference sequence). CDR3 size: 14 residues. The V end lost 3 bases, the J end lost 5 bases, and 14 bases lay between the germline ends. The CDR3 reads CASSSPGTRYGYTF. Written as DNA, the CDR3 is TGTGCCAGCAGCTCCCCCGGGACACGATATGGCTACACCTTC.